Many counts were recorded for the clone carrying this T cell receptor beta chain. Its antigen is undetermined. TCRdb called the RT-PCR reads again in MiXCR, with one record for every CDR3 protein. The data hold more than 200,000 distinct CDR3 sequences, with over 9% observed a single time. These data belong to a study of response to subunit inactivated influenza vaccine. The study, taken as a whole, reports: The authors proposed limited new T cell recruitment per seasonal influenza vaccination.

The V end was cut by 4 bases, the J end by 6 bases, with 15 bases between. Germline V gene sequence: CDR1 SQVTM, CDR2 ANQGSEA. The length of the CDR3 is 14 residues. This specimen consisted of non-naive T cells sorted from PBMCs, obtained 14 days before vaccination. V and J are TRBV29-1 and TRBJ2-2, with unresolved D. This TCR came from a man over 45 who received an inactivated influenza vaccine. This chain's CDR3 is CSVAVAAKAGELFF. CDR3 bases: TGCAGCGTTGCGGTGGCCGCCAAGGCCGGGGAGCTGTTTTTT.